This TCR beta chain originates from a study of shared clonotypes between healthy human individuals (TCRdb year 2020). Regarding the complete study: A couple of women and a few men aged 18 to 49 years were included in the cohort. Leukapheresis yielded between about 0.85 and 9.5 billion PBMCs per donor. The study deeply sequenced blood TCR repertoires of five healthy adults to estimate repertoire size and the extent of clonotype sharing between individuals. Libraries were prepared and TCR repertoires were sequenced by different laboratories using diverse techniques, in order to increase sequencing depth and limit assay-specific biases. For each donor, CD4 naive and CD4 memory were each run on three plates, CD8 naive on two plates, and CD8 memory on one plate. The paper as a whole reports these results and caveats: Compared with non-shared clonotypes, the clonotypes found in all four sorted-subset donors had higher generation probabilities. Sharing across a few donors was observed for roughly 5.4% of naive CD4, over 3% of naive CD8, about 2.3% of memory CD4, and approximately 0.41% of memory CD8 clonotypes. The small number of donors limited the genetic and exposure-history diversity represented. Based on pairwise subsampling, the degree of clonotype sharing among donors was expected to be affected by sequencing depth. Rarefaction of sorted-subset datasets indicated incomplete sequencing despite the large sequencing depth. Sampling was restricted to blood, and TCR repertoires in tissues likely differ from the TCR repertoires found in blood. Naive subsets generally had larger estimated clonotype richness than memory subsets did.

In the case of this clone: Which antigen it targets is not known. Base-call qualities are not available, and no considerably larger clone is one nucleotide away.

Using the deep immunoSEQ assay, TCR CDR3 regions were amplified from genomic DNA by multiplex PCR. Extracted genomic DNA from each cell subset was spread evenly across all wells of several immunoSEQ 96-well plates, with each plate serving as a replicate. For sorted subsets, about 200 ng genomic DNA, equal to about 30,000 T cell genomes, was loaded into each replicate PCR. Purified libraries were quantified with a Qubit 3.0 fluorometer, sized on a Bioanalyzer 2100, and re-quantified with the KAPA Library Quantification kit. Every immunoSEQ 96-well plate was sequenced on a separate single-read 150-cycle Illumina NextSeq 550 flow cell. For the original study's pipeline: Because the immunoSEQ output held only junctional sequences and lacked quality scores, the filtering could not match the filtering applied to full-length reads. To assign V/J genes and CDR3, sequences were annotated using PyIR, a Python wrapper for IgBLAST v1.9, with IMGT germline references. Reads were removed for weak V/J assignments (E-value above 1e-6), missing CDR3, stop codons, out-of-frame junctions, or ambiguous translated residues. A V3J clonotype was defined by an identical inferred V gene, J gene, and CDR3 amino acid sequence. Percentage overlap between repertoires was calculated by dividing the number of shared unique clonotypes by the size of the smaller repertoire. Three approaches were used to assess repertoire richness: RTK rarefaction, the Chao1 estimator, and Recon v2.1 estimates of unobserved clonotypes. Generation probabilities were computed with OLGA for all TCRbeta clonotypes obtained by the gDNA method from several donors. In TCRdb, the immuneACCESS table is reduced to in-frame sequences with V and J assigned. These tables do not hold every clone; where another copy was compared, an unresolved V gene accounts for under half, and the others remain unexplained. The D gene and trimming were derived from the DNA, and the V and J assignments and clone size from that table. This sample holds over a million clones; approximately 98.5% were observed only once. The ten largest make up approximately 0.4% of the sample.

The donors were healthy, HIV-negative adults who had no recently reported acute infections or vaccinations. All donors were Caucasian adults living in Nashville, Tennessee, USA. Magnetic negative selection was used to enrich CD4+ T cells, after which naive cells were positively selected on CD45RA and the negative fraction became the memory subset. Blood was obtained by leukapheresis, after which PBMCs were separated by Ficoll-Histopaque density gradient centrifugation and cryopreserved in liquid nitrogen vapor phase. Analytical flow cytometry was used to check the purity and quantity of every magnetically sorted T cell population. Each sorted fraction had its genomic DNA isolated and then quantified by UV absorbance on a Nanodrop 2000c. According to the germline V gene (reference sequence), CDR1 reads MNHEY and CDR2 reads SMNVEV. The CDR3 starts with the cysteine, ends with the phenylalanine, and has 17 residues. Only the CDR3 portion is preserved as DNA: 51 bases, with reading frame beginning at the first base. From V the trimming removes 3 bases and from J it removes 1 base, while the gene matches leave 6 bases of the junction unaccounted for.

The sample was naive CD4+ T cells sorted from blood. In light of the paper, this sample's cell subset or site label describes: CD45RA+ positively selected. This sequence originates from a young man in good health. The sequence joins TRBV27 to TRBJ1-5, and TRBD1 aligns with 10 junction nucleotides. The CDR3 has the sequence CASSFLGDRGSNQPQHF. The DNA is TGTGCCAGCAGTTTCCTAGGGGACAGGGGAAGCAATCAGCCCCAGCATTTT.